The 29 T cell receptor beta chains below come from one sample, sequenced in a study of OX40 agonist ivuxolimab in advanced cancers. Preparation of the library involved the immunoSEQ multiplex PCR assay. Imported from immuneACCESS, the table was reduced by TCRdb to in-frame sequences with V and J called. These copies leave out some clones; in studies compared against another copy, an unresolved V gene accounts for under half, and the cause of the remainder is not known. In this sample the table shows about 61,000 clones, about four fifths of which occur a single time. The ten largest account for roughly 3.3% of the sample. Source: CD4+ or CD8+ T cells sorted from blood, taken in a trial of the OX40 agonist ivuxolimab. Source of these receptors: an adult with an advanced solid tumor such as melanoma, head and neck, liver or kidney cancer.

This clone came up a few times. CDR3 nucleotides: TGTGCCATCCCCGGCGGACCGGGTGGTACCGGGGAGCTGTTTTTT. Amino acids: CAIPGGPGGTGELFF. The rearrangement links TRBV10-3 to TRBJ2-2; D not certain. This CDR3 spans 15 amino acids. V lost 8 bases and J 5 bases, leaving 18 bases between the germline ends. Germline assignment: CDR1 ENHRY and CDR2 SYGVKD.

This clone was seen only once. The chain combines TRBV7-3 with TRBJ2-3; no definite D call. The CDR3 consists of 13 residues. V gave up 5 bases and J gave up 0 bases, with 6 bases separating them. Germline loops: CDR1 SGHTA, CDR2 FQGTGA. This CDR3 is CASSTYSTDTQYF. DNA for the CDR3: TGTGCCAGCAGCACATATAGCACAGATACGCAGTATTTT.

The rearrangement uses TRBV5-1 and TRBJ2-3, with D possibly being TRBD1 (6 bases). Germline V gene data show CDR1 as SGHRS and CDR2 as YFSETQ. Trimming removed 4 bases from V and 0 bases from J, with 15 bases in between. The CDR3 sequence is 16 residues long. The CDR3 loop reads CASSPGTRTSTDTQYF. The CDR3 DNA reads TGCGCCAGCAGCCCGGGGACACGGACTAGCACAGATACGCAGTATTTT.

This rearrangement joins TRBV28 to TRBJ1-1, with D possibly being TRBD1 (5 bases). The CDR3 is made up of 15 amino acids. V was cut by 2 bases and J by 4 bases, with 14 bases left in between. Germline assignment: CDR1 MDHEN and CDR2 SYDVKM. DNA of the CDR3: TGTGCCAGCAGTTTAGCCCTCCAGGGCCTCACTGAAGCTTTCTTT. Protein sequence: CASSLALQGLTEAFF. The full variable domain, with the rest looked up from reference TRBV28 and TRBJ1-1, is DVKVTQSSRYLVKRTGEKVFLECVQDMDHENMFWYRQDPGLGLRLIYFSYDVKMKEKGDIPEGYSVSREKKERFSLILESASTNQTSMYLCASSLALQGLTEAFFGQGTRLTVV.

The rearrangement uses TRBV7-9 and TRBJ2-3; D not certain. V was trimmed by 9 bases and J by 2 bases, leaving 6 bases between them. The CDR3 covers 11 residues. The V gene's germline CDR1 is SEHNR and CDR2 FQNEAQ (reference sequence). This CDR3 reads CARESTDTQYF. The DNA for the CDR3 is TGTGCCAGAGAATCCACAGATACGCAGTATTTT.

The chain combines TRBV7-9 with TRBJ1-6, with no clear D. Germline loops: CDR1 SEHNR, CDR2 FQNEAQ (reference sequence). Trimming shortened V by 8 bases and J by 0 bases, and 8 bases separated the two germline ends. The CDR3 has 14 residues. CDR3 loop: CASCQSSYNSPLHF. The CDR3 DNA sequence: TGTGCCAGCTGCCAAAGCTCCTATAATTCACCCCTCCACTTT.

This chain uses TRBV9 with TRBJ2-7, with TRBD1 identical over 7 bases. This CDR3 has 14 residues. Trimming removed 2 bases from V and 0 bases from J; junction bases left unmatched: 2. Per the germline V gene, CDR1 is SGDLS and CDR2 is YYNGEE. The CDR3 nucleotides are TGTGCCAGCAGCGTTACAGGGGTCTCCTACGAGCAGTACTTC. This encodes CASSVTGVSYEQYF.

The V and J genes are TRBV7-2 and TRBJ2-5; D not resolved. With 4 bases removed from V and 1 base from J, the gap between germline ends came to 4 bases. CDR1 and CDR2 (germline): SGHTA, FQGNSA. The CDR3 extends over 12 amino acids. The CDR3 nucleotides read TGTGCCAGCAGCTCAGCCCAAGAGACCCAGTACTTC. Residues: CASSSAQETQYF. Supplemented by reference TRBV7-2 and TRBJ2-5, the full variable domain reads GAGVSQSPSNKVTEKGKDVELRCDPISGHTALYWYRQSLGQGLEFLIYFQGNSAPDKSGLPSDRFSAERTGGSVSTLTIQRTQQEDSAVYLCASSSAQETQYFGPGTRLLVL.

Concerning this clone: The sample carries other DNA sequences with the same CDR3. The chain couples TRBV14 to TRBJ1-2, with 7 bases lining up with TRBD1. Germline V lookup: CDR1 SGHDN, CDR2 FVKESK. V was clipped by 1 base and J by 4 bases; unmatched bases: 6. This CDR3 is 15 amino acids long. The CDR3 DNA reads TGTGCCAGCAGCCAAGTTCCGGGACAGACCTATGGCTACACCTTC. Translated: CASSQVPGQTYGYTF.

The chain uses TRBV7-9 and TRBJ2-6; D gene ambiguous. From germline, CDR1 is SEHNR and CDR2 FQNEAQ (reference sequence). The germline V and J ends were trimmed by 1 base and 0 bases, with 7 bases remaining between them. The CDR3 runs to 16 residues. In nucleotides, the CDR3 is TGTGCCAGCAGCTTAGACCTAAGCTCTGGGGCCAACGTCCTGACTTTC. Translating it yields CASSLDLSSGANVLTF.

The chain links TRBV18 to TRBJ2-7; 9 positions match TRBD2. Trimming took 2 bases from V and 4 from J; bases not matched to a gene: 6. The CDR3 contains 15 residues. Germline V lookup: CDR1 KGHSH, CDR2 LQKENI. CDR3 DNA: TGTGCCAGCTCACCATCTCGCGGGGGGGGATACGAGCAGTACTTC. This codes for CASSPSRGGGYEQYF.

This rearrangement joins TRBV9 to TRBJ2-5, with D perhaps TRBD1 or TRBD2 (5 bases each). Between the trimmed V and J ends, which lost 2 bases and 1 base, there was a span of 12 bases. The germline V gene has CDR1 SGDLS and CDR2 YYNGEE. This CDR3 contains 15 residues. CDR3 DNA: TGTGCCAGCAGCGTTACCCGGGACGTCCAAGAGACCCAGTACTTC. Protein sequence: CASSVTRDVQETQYF.

This chain connects TRBV28 to TRBJ1-5; D is unresolved. This CDR3 region has 14 residues. Trimming removed 6 bases at V and 4 bases at J, with 13 bases between. Germline CDR1 and CDR2: MDHEN and SYDVKM. The CDR3 DNA reads TGTGCCAGCAGGAAGGGTGTTGGTAATCAGCCCCAGCATTTT. This translates into CASRKGVGNQPQHF.

This rearrangement joins TRBV28 to TRBJ2-7; no reliable D call. Germline CDR1 is MDHEN and CDR2 is SYDVKM. The CDR3 extends over 14 amino acids. V gave up 3 bases and J gave up 3 bases, with 12 bases separating them. CDR3 DNA sequence: TGTGCCAGCAGTTTGACGACGGTTCTCTACGAGCAGTACTTC. Residues: CASSLTTVLYEQYF.

The chain recombines TRBV2 with TRBJ2-5; TRBD1 agrees at 8 bases. The CDR3 has 14 amino acids. CDR1 is SNHLY, CDR2 FYNNEI, per germline. Unmatched junction bases numbered 4, after V lost 7 bases and J lost 0 bases. The CDR3 nucleotides are TGTGCCAGCACTCGACAGGGGAACCAAGAGACCCAGTACTTC. Amino acids: CASTRQGNQETQYF.

The chain has TRBV6-6 and TRBJ2-6; 11 bases agree with TRBD1. Trimming cost V 4 bases and J 4 bases; bases outside gene matches: 3. CDR3 length: 16 residues. The germline CDR1 and CDR2 sequences are MNHNY and SVGAGI (reference sequence). CDR3 amino acids: CASSSGQGVGANVLTF. The CDR3 nucleotides read TGTGCCAGCAGTTCGGGACAGGGGGTCGGGGCCAACGTCCTGACTTTC.

This sequence joins TRBV9 and TRBJ2-7; 11 positions agree with TRBD1. With V trimmed by 0 bases and J by 3 bases, 5 bases remained unmatched. Per germline, CDR1 SGDLS and CDR2 YYNGEE. The CDR3 extends over 16 amino acids. In nucleotides, the CDR3 is TGTGCCAGCAGCGTAGGGACAGGGGGCGGTAGCTACGAGCAGTACTTC. Amino acids: CASSVGTGGGSYEQYF.

This clone was picked up one time. The chain carries TRBV6-4 and TRBJ1-6; D unclear. The CDR3 consists of 13 residues. Trimming removed 2 bases from V and 9 bases from J, with 8 bases in between. The germline gives CDR1 MRHNA, CDR2 SNTAGT. The CDR3: CASSDESGSPLHF. The CDR3 nucleotides are TGTGCCAGCAGTGACGAGTCAGGTTCACCCCTCCACTTT.

The genes are TRBV7-9 and TRBJ1-5, with D tentatively TRBD1 (5 bases). Germline assignment: CDR1 SEHNR and CDR2 FQNEAQ (reference sequence). The CDR3 runs to 16 residues. Trimming shortened V by 5 bases and J by 3 bases, and 17 bases separated the two germline ends. The CDR3: CASSRSGGSNNQPQHF. In DNA form, the CDR3 reads TGTGCCAGCAGCCGCTCCGGGGGGAGCAACAATCAGCCCCAGCATTTT.

This rearrangement joins TRBV15 to TRBJ2-1; 8 bases map to TRBD2. The CDR3 spans 16 residues. The germline gives CDR1 LNHNV, CDR2 YYDKDF (reference sequence). V lost 1 base, J lost 9 bases, and 11 bases stayed unmatched. The DNA for the CDR3 is TGTGCCACCAGCAGAGGGGAAAGCGGGGGCTGGGGTGAGCAGTTCTTC. Translated, it gives CATSRGESGGWGEQFF. Filled out from reference TRBV15 and TRBJ2-1, the complete variable domain reads DAMVIQNPRYQVTQFGKPVTLSCSQTLNHNVMYWYQQKSSQAPKLLFHYYDKDFNNEADTPDNFQSRRPNTSFCFLDIRSPGLGDTAMYLCATSRGESGGWGEQFFGPGTRLTVL.

This sequence joins TRBV4-2 and TRBJ1-1; TRBD1 aligns across 8 bases. Germline V gives CDR1 LGHNA, CDR2 YNFKEQ. J was trimmed by 7 bases and V by 2 bases; bases with no gene match: 9. This CDR3 is built from 15 residues. The CDR3 here is CASSQNGQGQGEAFF. The CDR3 coding sequence is TGTGCCAGCAGCCAAAATGGACAGGGCCAAGGTGAAGCTTTCTTT.

This clone came up once. V usage is TRBV18 and J usage is TRBJ2-5; no clear D gene. Deletions cut 3 bases from V and 2 bases from J, with 10 bases between. CDR1 is KGHSH, CDR2 LQKENI, per germline. This CDR3 region has 14 residues. The CDR3 bases are TGTGCCAGCTCACCCTCGGAGCCTCAAGAGACCCAGTACTTC. Its translation: CASSPSEPQETQYF.

The chain uses TRBV2 and TRBJ1-5; the D gene is possibly TRBD1 (6 bases). Germline-derived CDR1 and CDR2 are SNHLY and FYNNEI. The CDR3 runs 14 residues. V lost 9 bases and J lost 9, with 21 bases in between. For the CDR3, the DNA is TGTGCCAGTGGGACCCAAGAGGGGGATGTGCCCCAGCATTTT. This translates into CASGTQEGDVPQHF.

This rearrangement joins TRBV2 to TRBJ2-7; D may correspond to TRBD1 or TRBD2 (5 bases each). The CDR3 has 15 amino acids. Trimming cost V 3 bases and J 4 bases, with 16 bases left between them. The germline V gene encodes CDR1 SNHLY and CDR2 FYNNEI. CDR3 nucleotides: TGTGCCAGCAGTGAGAGGGGAGCAGGGAGATACGAGCAGTACTTC. Amino acid sequence: CASSERGAGRYEQYF.

V is TRBV6-1 and J is TRBJ2-5, with unresolved D. The J call may be incorrect, as the DNA end agrees better with TRBJ2-7. Germline loops: CDR1 MNHNS, CDR2 SASEGT. The CDR3 sequence is 12 residues long. CDR3 in DNA: TGTGCCAGCAGCTTCCTCGAGGCCGAGCAGTACTTC. Amino acids: CASSFLEAEQYF.

The chain recombines TRBV7-2 with TRBJ1-1; D gene unclear. The germline CDR1 and CDR2 sequences are SGHTA and FQGNSA. Deletions cut 4 bases from V and 4 bases from J, with 10 bases between. The CDR3 spans 13 residues. Written as DNA, the CDR3 is TGTGCCAGCAGCTACACGGTCGGCACTGAAGCTTTCTTT. Its translation: CASSYTVGTEAFF.

This clone occurred once. Here the CDR3 DNA reads TGTGCCAACAAAAGGAGTAGCGGGAATAATGAGCAGTTCTTC. It codes for CANKRSSGNNEQFF. The chain employs TRBV2 and TRBJ2-1, with TRBD2 matching 8 bases. The ends lost 10 bases at V and 7 bases at J; junction bases unmatched: 12. This CDR3 region has 14 residues. Per the germline V gene, CDR1 is SNHLY and CDR2 is FYNNEI.

The chain recombines TRBV28 with TRBJ1-5; TRBD1 matches 7 bases. CDR3 length equals 16 residues. V gave up 6 bases and J gave up 0 bases; unmatched junction bases: 8. Germline lookup yields CDR1 MDHEN and CDR2 SYDVKM. The CDR3 DNA reads as TGTGCCAGCAGGACCCCGCAGGGGGGTAGCAATCAGCCCCAGCATTTT. Translated, it gives CASRTPQGGSNQPQHF.

This rearrangement joins TRBV4-2 to TRBJ2-5, with no clear D. The CDR3 contains 13 residues. The germline gives CDR1 LGHNA, CDR2 YNFKEQ. Deletions cut 6 bases from V and 5 bases from J, with 13 bases between. As DNA, the CDR3 is TGTGCCAGCAGGGACGAGGTACGGGAGACCCAGTACTTC. Translating it yields CASRDEVRETQYF.